This T cell receptor (beta chain) was sequenced for a study of T cells in localized non-small cell lung cancer (dated by TCRdb to 2019 to 2021). As for the study more broadly: Comparing tumors with uninvolved tumor-adjacent lungs, the study looked at the T cell repertoires of 200 to 250 patients with early-stage NSCLC. A mean age of around 66 years was recorded for the NSCLC patients, of whom 129 were male and more than 95 were female. The cohort was made up of fewer than 250 treatment-naive NSCLC patients whose localized lung tumors had been resected. On the study overall, not on this receptor specifically: Longer overall survival was associated with higher T cell density in blood, whereas shorter survival was associated with higher clonality in adjacent lung. Uninvolved tumor-adjacent lung showed the highest T cell clonality, higher than tumor, which suggests more focused antigenic responses in the uninvolved tumor-adjacent lung. Because the study design was exploratory, TCR variables were selected using unadjusted p-values without false-discovery rate correction. Multi-region tumor sequencing was not performed, so intratumor heterogeneity could not be excluded. A median of around 57 of the top 100 tumor clones turned up in the paired uninvolved adjacent lung, and about 28 of those clones also ranked among the top 100 of that same adjacent lung.

Notes on this clone: Its target antigen remains unknown. No base qualities exist here, and no much larger clone lies one base off it.

Here V drops 5 bases and J drops 4 bases, and the junction holds 6 bases not matched to any gene. CDR1 and CDR2 were assigned from the germline V gene as SGHTA and FQGNSA. The CDR3 starts with the cysteine, ends with the phenylalanine, and has 14 residues. The DNA shown is the 42-base CDR3, in frame from base 1. At diagnosis, tumor, uninvolved tumor-adjacent lung and peripheral blood were collected and then preserved as a mix of FFPE and fresh-frozen material. Blood samples were analyzed as peripheral blood mononuclear cells for TCR repertoire profiling. The immunoSEQ Assay was used to sequence TCR beta CDR3 regions from DNA. On the authors' methods: T cell density was computed as TCR beta template counts normalized to usable DNA estimated by amplifying housekeeping genes. Richness was estimated with the preseqR package, extrapolating to 400,000 templates for PBMC samples and 120,000 templates for tissue samples. Clonality was calculated as one minus Pielou's evenness. Tissue-enriched TCRs were identified through differential abundance testing performed on productive amino-acid clonotypes, with a minimum total count of 5 and an alpha of 0.1. The Jaccard Index and the Morisita Overlap Index were used to measure how much the repertoires overlapped between compartments. TCR beta CDR3s were clustered by GLIPH together with public tetramer-defined viral CDR3s, and at least three viral sequences plus V-gene enrichment were required for viral motifs. Held by TCRdb, this immuneACCESS table contains in-frame sequences only and omits some clones. Under half of the omission traces to an unresolved V gene where checked; the cause of the rest is unknown. The V and J calls and clone size come from that table; D and trimming were worked out from the DNA. The sample table shows around 29,000 clones, and approximately 89% are seen once. The biggest ten clones account for roughly 27% of the sample.

The clonotype originates from a female donor over 55 with stage I lung adenocarcinoma. The material sequenced was peripheral blood, taken before any cancer treatment. The receptor chain draws on TRBV7-2 and TRBJ2-5; the central 8 bases match TRBD2. In nucleotide form, the sequence is TGTGCCAGCAGCCCCGGGGGGGCGGGAGAGACCCAGTACTTC. It encodes CASSPGGAGETQYF.